These 4 T cell receptor beta chains originate from one sample sequenced in a study of control samples from healthy donors and cancer patients. Data came from immunoSEQ multiplex PCR; TCRdb stores just in-frame clones and leaves some out. The sample includes just over 150,000 clones, 85% to 95% of them seen just once. The source material was blood. These TCRs come from a man aged 50 or older in good health.

The genes are TRBV2 and TRBJ2-7, with 9 bases fitting TRBD2. The CDR3 has 16 amino acids. V lost 1 base, J lost 2 bases, and 6 bases stayed unmatched. Germline values: CDR1 SNHLY, CDR2 FYNNEI. The CDR3 protein is CASSEGRLAGTYEQYF. CDR3 coding DNA: TGTGCCAGCAGTGAAGGGCGGCTAGCGGGAACCTACGAGCAGTACTTC.

This clone was observed a single time. The genes are TRBV5-1 and TRBJ2-1; D uncertain. The CDR3 spans 12 residues. Trimming cost V 4 bases and J 8 bases, with 10 bases left between them. CDR1 and CDR2 from the germline V gene are SGHRS and YFSETQ. CDR3 DNA sequence: TGCGCCAGCAGCCCCTCTAGGGATGAGCAGTTCTTC. It specifies CASSPSRDEQFF.

This clone was detected a few times. In DNA, the CDR3 is TGTGCCAGCAGTTTCATAGCCGGGCAGCCCCAGCATTTT. Translated, it gives CASSFIAGQPQHF. V usage is TRBV28 and J usage is TRBJ1-5; the D is unclear. CDR1 and CDR2 (germline): MDHEN, SYDVKM. V was cut by 3 bases and J by 7 bases, with 10 bases left in between. The CDR3 runs 13 residues.

The genes are TRBV29-1 and TRBJ2-5, with 7 bases fitting TRBD1. The V and J ends lost 3 bases and 4 bases, in that order; junction bases with no gene match: 5. The CDR3 has 13 amino acids. Germline CDR1 SQVTM, CDR2 ANQGSEA. The CDR3: CSVDRQGGETQYF. CDR3 DNA sequence: TGCAGCGTTGACCGACAGGGCGGAGAGACCCAGTACTTC.